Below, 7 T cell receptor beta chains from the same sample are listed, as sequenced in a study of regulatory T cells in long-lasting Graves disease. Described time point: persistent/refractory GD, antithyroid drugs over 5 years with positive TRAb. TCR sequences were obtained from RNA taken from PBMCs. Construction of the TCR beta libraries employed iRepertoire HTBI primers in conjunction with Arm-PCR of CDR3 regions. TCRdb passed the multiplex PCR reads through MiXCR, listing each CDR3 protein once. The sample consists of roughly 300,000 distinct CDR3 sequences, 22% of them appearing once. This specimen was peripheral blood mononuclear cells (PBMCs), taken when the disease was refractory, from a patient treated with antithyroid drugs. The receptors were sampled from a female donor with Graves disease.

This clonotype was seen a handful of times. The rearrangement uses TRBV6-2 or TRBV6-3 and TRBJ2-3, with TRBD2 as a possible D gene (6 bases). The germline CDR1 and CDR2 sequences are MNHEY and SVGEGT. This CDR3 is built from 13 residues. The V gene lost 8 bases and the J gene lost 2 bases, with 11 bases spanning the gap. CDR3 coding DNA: TGTGCCAGCGGGGGGTGGTACACAGATACGCAGTATTTT. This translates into CASGGWYTDTQYF.

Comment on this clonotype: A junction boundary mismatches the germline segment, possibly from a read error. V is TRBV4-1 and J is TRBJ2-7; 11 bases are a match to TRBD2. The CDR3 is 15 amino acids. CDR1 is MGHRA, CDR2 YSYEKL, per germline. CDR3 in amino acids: CASSQGLAGNYEQHF. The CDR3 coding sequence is TGCGCCAGCAGCCAAGGACTAGCGGGGAACTACGAGCAGCACTTC.

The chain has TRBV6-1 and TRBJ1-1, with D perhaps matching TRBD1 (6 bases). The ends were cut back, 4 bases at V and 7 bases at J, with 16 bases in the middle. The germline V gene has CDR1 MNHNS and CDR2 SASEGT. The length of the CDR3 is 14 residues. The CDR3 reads CASSVTRTEREAFF. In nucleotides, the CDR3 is TGTGCCAGCAGTGTAACTCGGACAGAACGTGAAGCTTTCTTT.

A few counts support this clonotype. CDR3 loop: CASRITGAGQPQHF. The CDR3 DNA reads as TGTGCCAGTAGAATAACAGGGGCCGGTCAGCCCCAGCATTTT. This chain connects TRBV19 to TRBJ1-5; 7 bases match TRBD1. This CDR3 has 14 amino acids. Germline V gene lookup returns CDR1 LNHDA and CDR2 SQIVND (reference sequence). After removal of 6 bases from V and 6 bases from J, the junction contained 8 bases not matched to a gene.

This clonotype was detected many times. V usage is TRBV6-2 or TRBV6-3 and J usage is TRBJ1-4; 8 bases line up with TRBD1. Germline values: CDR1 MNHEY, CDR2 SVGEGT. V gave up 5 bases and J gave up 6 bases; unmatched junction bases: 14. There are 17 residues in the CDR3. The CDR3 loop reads CASSHSSWGQAYEKLFF. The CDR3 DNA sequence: TGTGCCAGCAGTCATTCGAGTTGGGGACAGGCTTATGAAAAACTGTTTTTT.

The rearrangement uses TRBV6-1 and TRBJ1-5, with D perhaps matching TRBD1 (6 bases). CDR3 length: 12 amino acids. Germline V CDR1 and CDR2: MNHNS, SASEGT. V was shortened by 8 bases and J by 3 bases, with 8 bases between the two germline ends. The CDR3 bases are TGTGCCAGCGGGGGGCCCAATCAGCCCCAGCATTTT. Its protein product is CASGGPNQPQHF.

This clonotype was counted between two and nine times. The CDR3 protein is CASSPEGQHYEQYF. The CDR3 nucleotides read TGTGCCAGCTCACCAGAGGGACAACACTACGAGCAGTACTTC. The rearrangement links TRBV18 to TRBJ2-7; D is possibly TRBD1 (6 bases). Germline loops: CDR1 KGHSH, CDR2 LQKENI. Trimming cost V 2 bases and J 3 bases, with 11 bases left between them. The CDR3 consists of 14 residues.